One sample yielded the 25 T cell receptor beta chains listed below, sequenced in a study of OX40 agonist ivuxolimab in advanced cancers. Generated by immunoSEQ multiplex PCR, the TCRdb table keeps only in-frame clones and is missing some. The table lists under 85,000 clones, approximately 90% of them singletons. The sequencing here drew on CD4+ or CD8+ T cells sorted from blood, taken in a trial of the OX40 agonist ivuxolimab. The receptors shown here come from an adult with an advanced solid tumor such as melanoma, head and neck, liver or kidney cancer.

This chain connects TRBV7-3 to TRBJ1-6, with a weak D call TRBD1 (6 bases). Germline CDR1 is SGHTA and CDR2 is FQGTGA. The CDR3 sequence is 16 residues long. Trimming removed 1 base from V and 7 bases from J, with 14 bases in between. The CDR3, as DNA: TGTGCCAGCAGCTTAATGGCCGGGGGCATGAATTCACCCCTCCACTTT. It yields the protein CASSLMAGGMNSPLHF.

This chain links TRBV28 with TRBJ2-3; the match to TRBD2 covers 8 bases. The CDR3 extends over 16 amino acids. V shed 5 bases and J 5 bases; nucleotides not matched to a gene: 12. The germline gives CDR1 MDHEN, CDR2 SYDVKM. The CDR3 DNA follows: TGTGCCAGCAGTCCCGTACGGGAGGGCCGGAAAGATACGCAGTATTTT. This gives the protein CASSPVREGRKDTQYF.

This chain uses TRBV5-1 with TRBJ2-1; 12 nucleotides match TRBD2. CDR3 length equals 18 residues. The germline V gene encodes CDR1 SGHRS and CDR2 YFSETQ. J gave up 0 bases and V 0 bases, and 4 bases lay outside the gene matches. CDR3 loop: CASSLGTSGISSYNEQFF. CDR3 DNA sequence: TGCGCCAGCAGCTTGGGGACTAGCGGGATAAGCTCCTACAATGAGCAGTTCTTC.

The chain combines TRBV7-3 with TRBJ1-1; the match to TRBD1 covers 8 bases. Germline CDR1 is SGHTA and CDR2 is FQGTGA. V dropped 5 bases and J dropped 4; count of bases not matched to a gene: 3. The CDR3 covers 13 residues. CDR3 DNA: TGTGCCAGCAGCCTCGACAGGGGCACTGAAGCTTTCTTT. It codes for CASSLDRGTEAFF.

The chain combines TRBV19 with TRBJ1-2; D perhaps matches TRBD1 (6 bases). The CDR3 spans 15 residues. The V end was cut by 3 bases, the J end by 5 bases, with 16 bases between. Germline CDR1 is LNHDA and CDR2 is SQIVND (reference sequence). CDR3 in DNA: TGTGCCAGTAGTATCCGGGACATCGGCCAGTATGGCTACACCTTC. It yields the protein CASSIRDIGQYGYTF.

V usage is TRBV27 and J usage is TRBJ2-2; D perhaps matches TRBD2 (5 bases). The CDR3 has 14 amino acids. The V end was cut by 2 bases, the J end by 6 bases, with 10 bases between. Germline V gives CDR1 MNHEY, CDR2 SMNVEV (reference sequence). CDR3 protein: CASSLLGVSGELFF. DNA of the CDR3: TGTGCCAGCAGTTTACTGGGAGTATCCGGGGAGCTGTTTTTT.

The rearrangement links TRBV19 to TRBJ2-7; TRBD2 agrees at 8 bases. The junction had 7 bases not matched to a gene; V was cut back by 5 bases and J by 4 bases. CDR3 length equals 14 residues. CDR1 and CDR2 from the germline V gene are LNHDA and SQIVND (reference sequence). CDR3 residues: CASSETGGAYEQYF. The CDR3 DNA sequence: TGTGCCAGTAGTGAGACGGGGGGGGCGTACGAGCAGTACTTC.

The chain recombines TRBV18 with TRBJ1-6; D is perhaps TRBD1 (5 bases). Between the trimmed V and J ends, which lost 6 bases and 10 bases, there was a span of 13 bases. There are 13 residues in the CDR3. CDR1 is KGHSH, CDR2 LQKENI, per germline. CDR3 DNA sequence: TGTGCCAGCTCCCTCGGGGGTCTATCACCCCTCCACTTT. As protein: CASSLGGLSPLHF.

This chain uses TRBV4-3 with TRBJ2-2; 8 bases match TRBD2. With 4 bases clipped from V and 3 bases from J, the junction kept 7 bases outside the gene matches. This CDR3 region has 16 residues. Germline loops: CDR1 LGHNA, CDR2 YSLEER. In DNA form, the CDR3 reads TGCGCCAGCAGCCCCCGGACTAGCCAATACACCGGGGAGCTGTTTTTT. As protein: CASSPRTSQYTGELFF.

V gene TRBV4-3 combines with J gene TRBJ2-3; D may be TRBD2 (5 bases). CDR3 size: 17 residues. The germline CDR1 and CDR2 sequences are LGHNA and YSLEER. The V end was cut by 0 bases, the J end by 6 bases, with 19 bases between. CDR3 sequence (DNA): TGCGCCAGCAGCCAAGAGGCACCGGGGTCCAAATTGGATACGCAGTATTTT. This gives the protein CASSQEAPGSKLDTQYF.

The V call is TRBV5-1, the J call TRBJ2-5; D is tentatively TRBD1 or TRBD2 (5 bases each). Germline CDR1 and CDR2: SGHRS and YFSETQ. This CDR3 is 14 amino acids long. The germline V and J ends were trimmed by 4 bases and 4 bases, with 14 bases remaining between them. The CDR3 here is CASSPGTIGETQYF. DNA of the CDR3: TGCGCCAGCAGCCCCGGGACCATCGGAGAGACCCAGTACTTC.

The chain combines TRBV5-1 with TRBJ2-2, with D unclear. Between the trimmed V and J ends, which lost 7 bases and 2 bases, there was a span of 6 bases. Germline CDR1 and CDR2: SGHRS and YFSETQ. The CDR3 covers 12 residues. This CDR3 reads CASRTNTGELFF. The CDR3 nucleotides read TGCGCCAGCCGGACCAACACCGGGGAGCTGTTTTTT.

The CDR3, as DNA: TGTGCCAGCAGTTCCTACAGGGGGGACGGGGCCAACGTCCTGACTTTC. It codes for CASSSYRGDGANVLTF. J is TRBJ2-6 and V is TRBV6-6, with 8 bases that match TRBD1. CDR3 length equals 16 residues. The ends lost 4 bases at V and 4 bases at J; junction bases unmatched: 6. Per the germline V gene, CDR1 is MNHNY and CDR2 is SVGAGI (reference sequence).

This sequence joins TRBV6-1 and TRBJ2-3; 7 nucleotides align to TRBD2. The germline V gene encodes CDR1 MNHNS and CDR2 SASEGT. This CDR3 has 15 residues. J gave up 0 bases and V 7 bases, and 7 bases lay outside the gene matches. The CDR3 DNA reads TGTGCCAGCATTCTAGCGGTTACTAGCACAGATACGCAGTATTTT. It translates to CASILAVTSTDTQYF.

The chain couples TRBV7-8 to TRBJ2-3; D perhaps matches TRBD1 (6 bases). The germline V gene has CDR1 SGHVS and CDR2 FQNEAQ. The V end was cut by 5 bases, the J end by 5 bases, with 8 bases between. CDR3 length: 12 residues. Here the CDR3 reads CASSRGGDTQYF. The CDR3, as DNA: TGTGCCAGCAGCCGAGGGGGAGATACGCAGTATTTT. The full variable domain, its missing parts supplied by reference TRBV7-8 and TRBJ2-3, is GAGVSQSPRYKVAKRGQDVALRCDPISGHVSLFWYQQALGQGPEFLTYFQNEAQLDKSGLPSDRFFAERPEGSVSTLKIQRTQQEDSAVYLCASSRGGDTQYFGPGTRLTVL.

V and J are TRBV10-3 and TRBJ2-3, with 13 bases identical to TRBD2. Germline loops: CDR1 ENHRY, CDR2 SYGVKD. This CDR3 is 16 amino acids long. V lost 8 bases, J lost 4 bases, and 9 bases stayed unmatched. The CDR3: CAIGGGTSGNADTQYF. CDR3 sequence (DNA): TGTGCCATCGGGGGGGGGACTAGCGGGAATGCAGATACGCAGTATTTT.

The V call is TRBV28, the J call TRBJ1-5; D is perhaps TRBD1 (6 bases). Trimming cost V 3 bases and J 7 bases, with 10 bases left between them. This CDR3 comprises 13 residues. Germline V lookup: CDR1 MDHEN, CDR2 SYDVKM. In nucleotides, the CDR3 is TGTGCCAGCAGTTTCACCCAGGGGCAGCCCCAGCATTTT. Encoded protein: CASSFTQGQPQHF.

V is TRBV11-2 and J is TRBJ2-1, with 12 bases matching TRBD2. CDR1 SGHAT and CDR2 FQNNGV come from the germline V gene. The CDR3 is 15 residues long. The V segment lost 5 bases and the J segment 5 bases; nucleotides outside the gene matches: 4. CDR3 DNA sequence: TGTGCCAGCAGCCAGCTAGCGGGAGGGAACAATGAGCAGTTCTTC. Protein: CASSQLAGGNNEQFF.

This sequence joins TRBV7-2 and TRBJ2-3; TRBD2 matches 9 bases. The germline V gene has CDR1 SGHTA and CDR2 FQGNSA. V was pared by 1 base and J by 6 bases, with 5 bases of the junction left unmatched. The CDR3 is 15 residues long. CDR3 sequence reads: CASSLVAGAADTQYF. For the CDR3, the DNA is TGTGCCAGCAGCTTAGTAGCGGGAGCGGCGGATACGCAGTATTTT.

This chain uses TRBV19 with TRBJ1-1; 8 bases line up with TRBD1. The CDR3 consists of 16 residues. Trimming took 5 bases from V and 2 from J; bases not matched to a gene: 10. The germline CDR1 and CDR2 sequences are LNHDA and SQIVND (reference sequence). The CDR3 region is CASSPRLDRGNTEAFF. The CDR3 DNA follows: TGTGCCAGTAGTCCTCGACTCGACAGGGGAAACACTGAAGCTTTCTTT. The variable domain in full, with the rest retrieved from reference TRBV19 and TRBJ1-1, is DGGITQSPKYLFRKEGQNVTLSCEQNLNHDAMYWYRQDPGQGLRLIYYSQIVNDFQKGDIAEGYSVSREKKESFPLTVTSAQKNPTAFYLCASSPRLDRGNTEAFFGQGTRLTVV.

The rearrangement uses TRBV6-6 and TRBJ2-1; tentative D call: TRBD2 (6 bases). The V end lost 5 bases, the J end lost 12 bases, and 17 bases lay between the germline ends. Germline V gives CDR1 MNHNY, CDR2 SVGAGI (reference sequence). The CDR3 is made up of 13 amino acids. The CDR3 coding sequence is TGTGCCAGCAGTGCTCCCGGGACTGGTGGGCAGTTCTTC. This encodes CASSAPGTGGQFF.

V is TRBV5-6 and J is TRBJ2-5; 9 bases agree with TRBD1. Per the germline V gene, CDR1 is SGHDT and CDR2 is YYEEEE. V lost 3 bases, J lost 5 bases, and 8 bases stayed unmatched. CDR3 size: 15 residues. The CDR3 sequence is CASSSPGQGLETQYF. CDR3 coding DNA: TGTGCCAGCAGCTCTCCGGGACAGGGATTGGAGACCCAGTACTTC.

This clone was seen once. The CDR3 nucleotides are TGTGCCAGCAGCTTGAGGTCTAGCGGACCCTACGAGCAGTACTTC. Translated, it gives CASSLRSSGPYEQYF. The rearrangement links TRBV5-4 to TRBJ2-7; 7 nucleotides line up with TRBD2. Germline loops: CDR1 SGHNT, CDR2 YYREEE (reference sequence). The ends lost 1 base at V and 2 bases at J; junction bases unmatched: 6. The CDR3 is 15 amino acids.

The V and J genes are TRBV25-1 and TRBJ2-1, with D perhaps matching TRBD2 (5 bases). Deletions cut 5 bases from V and 8 bases from J, with 13 bases between. CDR1 and CDR2 (germline): MGHDK, SYGVNS. The CDR3 loop spans 13 amino acids. Here the CDR3 reads CASSSLWGDEQFF. The CDR3 coding sequence is TGTGCCAGCAGTTCACTCTGGGGAGATGAGCAGTTCTTC. Based on the CDR3 plus reference TRBV25-1 and TRBJ2-1, the full variable domain is EADIYQTPRYLVIGTGKKITLECSQTMGHDKMYWYQQDPGMELHLIHYSYGVNSTEKGDLSSESTVSRIRTEHFPLTLESARPSHTSQYLCASSSLWGDEQFFGPGTRLTVL.

The chain has TRBV27 and TRBJ2-3; D uncertain. Per germline, CDR1 MNHEY and CDR2 SMNVEV (reference sequence). Trimming left V 4 bases short and J 0 bases short, with 17 bases between. The CDR3 sequence is 17 residues long. The CDR3 DNA follows: TGTGCCAGCAGTTCCTGGCGTCCAACCTCTAGCACAGATACGCAGTATTTT. Translation gives CASSSWRPTSSTDTQYF.